This TCR beta chain was sequenced during a study of early T cells in non-severe SARS-CoV-2 infection. Study-wide context: Sequencing used unsorted whole-blood bulk RNA, so chains lack pairing.

Whole-study findings and limits: Clonotype matching in VDJdb favored anti-spike CD8 responses and did not capture private and CD4 specificities.

This clonotype occurred a few times. The antigen remains unidentified. Unique molecular identifiers (one per individual cDNA molecule) were attached. A single record per CDR3 protein comes from TCRdb applying MiXCR to the 5' RACE reads. The sample has tens of thousands of distinct CDR3 sequences; less than 15% are singletons. The germline V gene encodes CDR1 ENHRY and CDR2 SYGVKD. The CDR3 loop spans 13 amino acids. Trimming stripped 3 bases from V and 2 bases from J, with 7 bases between. The material sequenced was whole blood. V gene TRBV10-3 combines with J gene TRBJ2-5; no firm D call. This sequence originates from an adult who was a healthcare worker with PCR-confirmed SARS-CoV-2 infection or an uninfected control (not recorded which). CDR3 nucleotide sequence: TGTGCCATCAGTGATGGGAATCAAGAGACCCAGTACTTC. Its protein product is CAISDGNQETQYF.